The present T cell receptor (beta chain) was sequenced within a study of cytomegalovirus exposure and HLA in healthy donors. Germline loops: CDR1 SGHVS, CDR2 FNYEAQ. Trimming took 2 bases from V and 2 from J; bases not matched to a gene: 8. The CDR3 loop spans 16 amino acids. Researchers ran the PCR with 60 Vbeta and 13 Jbeta primers. Clones were read by immunoSEQ multiplex PCR, and TCRdb kept only the in-frame ones, dropping some. The sample carries over 150,000 clones, roughly 82% recorded once. The TCR comes from a man over 45 in good health and CMV-seropositive. The J gene is TRBJ2-7, the V gene TRBV7-6, with 8 bases that match TRBD2. Sequencing was carried out using PBMCs. The CDR3 sequence: CASSLTASSGTYEQYF. CDR3 sequence (DNA): TGTGCCAGCAGCTTAACGGCGAGTAGCGGGACCTACGAGCAGTACTTC.